The clone carrying this TCR beta chain showed up just a few times. V lost 5 bases to trimming and J lost 4 bases, with 14 bases between them. Germline CDR1 MNHNS, CDR2 SASEGT. There are 14 residues in the CDR3. TCRdb passed the RT-PCR reads through MiXCR, listing each CDR3 protein once. The sample shows more than 550,000 distinct CDR3 sequences, 13% to 15% of them seen only once. The chain combines TRBV6-1 with TRBJ1-2, with D possibly TRBD1 on 5 matching bases. The sequenced sample consisted of memory CD4+ T cells from blood. This TCR came from a female donor in good health, serving as a healthy control. The CDR3 loop reads CASSLNHRLYGYTF. As DNA, the CDR3 is TGTGCCAGCAGTTTAAACCACAGGCTCTATGGCTACACCTTC.